What follows are 25 T cell receptor beta chains derived from one specimen sequenced in a study of beta chain features in type 1 diabetes (dated by TCRdb to the late 2010s). Library preparation used the immunoSEQ multiplex PCR assay. The entire amount of isolated RNA was reverse transcribed using the High Capacity cDNA Reverse Transcription Kit, so the sequenced TCRB transcripts were expressed ones. The immuneACCESS repertoire file appears here via TCRdb, limited to in-frame rearrangements. These files lack a portion of the clones; in checked studies, under half of the deficit traces to unresolved V genes, and the cause of the others is not known. The sample table shows 350,000 to 450,000 clones, and over 11% are seen once. Clones ranked in the top ten supply approximately 0.035% of the sample. The sequenced sample consisted of naive CD4+ T cells from blood. Taken with the paper, the label for cell subset or site translates to: true naive CD4+ T cells. Receptor source: a man younger than 40 in good health.

The chain combines TRBV4-1 with TRBJ2-5; D not resolved. This CDR3 contains 13 residues. Germline V gene sequence: CDR1 MGHRA, CDR2 YSYEKL. V was trimmed by 0 bases and J by 5 bases, leaving 7 bases between them. In DNA, the CDR3 is TGCGCCAGCAGCCAAGACCGGGTGGAGACCCAGTACTTC. Translating it yields CASSQDRVETQYF.

V usage is TRBV6-5 and J usage is TRBJ1-2, with D unresolved. There are 13 residues in the CDR3. Germline V CDR1 and CDR2: MNHEY, SVGAGI. The V gene lost 6 bases and the J gene lost 9 bases, with 17 bases spanning the gap. For the CDR3, the DNA is TGTGCCAGCAGCCAACAGCCTAAGGGAAGCTACACCTTC. Its protein product is CASSQQPKGSYTF.

This clone was seen a handful of times. The CDR3 DNA follows: TGTGCCAGCAGCCAAATAGGTTTGGAGACCCAGTACTTC. Translating gives CASSQIGLETQYF. The chain links TRBV14 to TRBJ2-5; D is undetermined. The germline V gene encodes CDR1 SGHDN and CDR2 FVKESK. Trimming shortened V by 2 bases and J by 5 bases, and 9 bases separated the two germline ends. The CDR3 has 13 amino acids.

The chain is built from TRBV7-9 and TRBJ1-1; D is uncertain. The CDR3 spans 12 residues. V was pared by 5 bases and J by 1 base, with 5 bases between. Germline CDR1 reads SEHNR; CDR2 reads FQNEAQ (reference sequence). The CDR3 bases are TGTGCCAGCAGCCAAGGGAACACTGAAGCTTTCTTT. Protein: CASSQGNTEAFF.

This clone appeared a few times. The chain carries TRBV19 and TRBJ1-2; a weak D match, TRBD1 (5 bases). Germline CDR1 is LNHDA and CDR2 is SQIVND (reference sequence). CDR3 length equals 13 residues. The V end was cut by 4 bases, the J end by 5 bases, with 11 bases between. The CDR3 sequence: CASSRDYMYGYTF. In DNA form, the CDR3 reads TGTGCCAGTAGTAGGGACTACATGTATGGCTACACCTTC.

This clone showed up just a few times. Here the CDR3 reads CASEGLSGNTIYF. The CDR3 region has the DNA TGTGCCAGCGAAGGGTTGTCTGGAAACACCATATATTTT. The chain links TRBV25-1 to TRBJ1-3; D gene uncertain. Germline V gene lookup returns CDR1 MGHDK and CDR2 SYGVNS. The V and J ends lost 8 bases and 1 base respectively, with 9 bases between them. The CDR3 is 13 amino acids. Drawing the rest from reference TRBV25-1 and TRBJ1-3, the complete variable domain is EADIYQTPRYLVIGTGKKITLECSQTMGHDKMYWYQQDPGMELHLIHYSYGVNSTEKGDLSSESTVSRIRTEHFPLTLESARPSHTSQYLCASEGLSGNTIYFGEGSWLTVV.

This sequence joins TRBV29-1 and TRBJ2-1; TRBD2 is a possible D gene (6 bases). V shed 8 bases and J shed 0 bases, with 23 bases lying between them. There are 17 residues in the CDR3. Per germline, CDR1 SQVTM and CDR2 ANQGSEA. CDR3 loop: CSPNWGLAGSSYNEQFF. CDR3 bases: TGCAGCCCGAACTGGGGGTTGGCGGGGAGCTCCTACAATGAGCAGTTCTTC.

V is TRBV11-1 and J is TRBJ2-1; D unresolved. With 3 bases removed from V and 7 bases from J, the gap between germline ends came to 7 bases. The CDR3 consists of 12 residues. The germline V gene has CDR1 SGHAT and CDR2 FQDESV (reference sequence). For the CDR3, the DNA is TGTGCCAGCAGCTTCGCCGAAAATGAGCAGTTCTTC. Translating it yields CASSFAENEQFF.

There are a few counts of this clone. The CDR3 here is CASSPLAGGHNEQFF. The CDR3 DNA follows: TGTGCCAGCTCACCCCTAGCGGGAGGGCACAATGAGCAGTTCTTC. The V call is TRBV18, the J call TRBJ2-1; 12 nucleotides match TRBD2. Trimming removed 3 bases from V and 5 bases from J; junction bases left unmatched: 2. Germline values: CDR1 KGHSH, CDR2 LQKENI. The CDR3 contains 15 residues.

This clone was seen more than once but under ten times. In nucleotides, the CDR3 is TGCGCCAGCAGCCCCTCTGGGAGCCAGTACGAGCAGTACTTC. This sequence encodes CASSPSGSQYEQYF. This chain joins TRBV4-3 and TRBJ2-7, with a weak D call TRBD2 (5 bases). This CDR3 has 14 residues. CDR1 and CDR2 (germline): LGHNA, YSLEER. With 4 bases removed from V and 4 bases from J, the gap between germline ends came to 14 bases.

This clone appeared a few times. The V and J genes are TRBV4-3 and TRBJ2-5, with 7 bases lining up with TRBD1. The V segment lost 3 bases and the J segment 4 bases; nucleotides outside the gene matches: 11. Germline loops: CDR1 LGHNA, CDR2 YSLEER. This CDR3 contains 16 residues. CDR3 sequence (DNA): TGCGCCAGCAGCCACGAACTAACAGGGGTAGGAGAGACCCAGTACTTC. Its protein is CASSHELTGVGETQYF.

This clone was seen ten or more times. The chain uses TRBV5-4 and TRBJ2-1, with D hard to call. CDR1 is SGHNT and CDR2 is YYREEE in the germline V gene (reference sequence). The CDR3 has 16 residues. The V gene lost 0 bases and the J gene lost 6 bases, with 16 bases spanning the gap. The CDR3 region has the DNA TGTGCCAGCAGCTTGGCTAACGGGCGACACATCAATGAGCAGTTCTTC. It codes for CASSLANGRHINEQFF. Using reference TRBV5-4 and TRBJ2-1 for the parts outside the CDR3, the full variable domain is ETGVTQSPTHLIKTRGQQVTLRCSSQSGHNTVSWYQQALGQGPQFIFQYYREEENGRGNFPPRFSGLQFPNYSSELNVNALELDDSALYLCASSLANGRHINEQFFGPGTRLTVL.

Worth noting for this clone: Different DNA sequences within this sample yield the same CDR3. The rearrangement links TRBV18 to TRBJ2-1; no firm D call. The CDR3 spans 15 residues. V was trimmed by 3 bases and J by 0 bases, leaving 9 bases between them. In germline, CDR1 is KGHSH, CDR2 LQKENI. The CDR3 spells CASSPQESSYNEQFF. CDR3 nucleotide sequence: TGTGCCAGCTCACCCCAGGAGAGCTCCTACAATGAGCAGTTCTTC.

This clone was found a few times. The rearrangement joins TRBV9 to TRBJ2-1; possibly TRBD2 for D (6 bases). The V end was cut by 7 bases, the J end by 0 bases, with 11 bases between. Germline values: CDR1 SGDLS, CDR2 YYNGEE. The CDR3 runs to 14 residues. The DNA of the CDR3 is TGTGCCAGCGGGGGGAACCGCTCCTACAATGAGCAGTTCTTC. It yields the protein CASGGNRSYNEQFF.

This clone was detected a few times. The chain links TRBV29-1 to TRBJ2-3; D remains ambiguous. The germline V and J ends were trimmed by 7 bases and 0 bases, with 26 bases remaining between them. CDR3 length: 18 residues. The germline V gene has CDR1 SQVTM and CDR2 ANQGSEA. This CDR3 reads CSGRARRALPSSTDTQYF. The CDR3 nucleotides read TGCAGCGGCCGGGCGCGACGGGCCCTACCTTCTAGCACAGATACGCAGTATTTT.

The rearrangement joins TRBV2 to TRBJ1-6; D gene unclear. V lost 3 bases and J lost 9, with 3 bases in between. The CDR3 sequence is 11 residues long. Germline values: CDR1 SNHLY, CDR2 FYNNEI. The CDR3 region is CASSDGSPLHF. CDR3 in DNA: TGTGCCAGCAGTGATGGTTCACCCCTCCACTTT. Complete variable domain (other parts from reference TRBV2 and TRBJ1-6): EPEVTQTPSHQVTQMGQEVILRCVPISNHLYFYWYRQILGQKVEFLVSFYNNEISEKSEIFDDQFSVERPDGSNFTLKIRSTKLEDSAMYFCASSDGSPLHFGNGTRLTVT.

This clone was observed a handful of times. The rearrangement links TRBV29-1 to TRBJ2-5; D is unclear. The CDR3 spans 11 residues. The V and J ends lost 4 bases and 5 bases respectively, with 8 bases between them. From germline, CDR1 is SQVTM and CDR2 ANQGSEA. The CDR3 DNA is TGCAGCGTTGTGGGGTACGAGACCCAGTACTTC. Its protein is CSVVGYETQYF.

This chain uses TRBV6-1 with TRBJ1-2, with 10 bases matching TRBD1. Germline lookup yields CDR1 MNHNS and CDR2 SASEGT. With V trimmed by 4 bases and J by 7 bases, 6 bases remained unmatched. The CDR3 consists of 14 residues. DNA for the CDR3: TGTGCCAGCAGTGGACAGGGGGCTTCATTTGGCTACACCTTC. Protein product: CASSGQGASFGYTF.

The CDR3 reads CASSLATGYFGEQYV. CDR3 in DNA: TGTGCCAGCAGCTTAGCCACAGGGTATTTTGGGGAGCAGTACGTC. This sequence joins TRBV7-9 and TRBJ2-7; D possibly corresponds to TRBD1 (6 bases). Germline assignment: CDR1 SEHNR and CDR2 FQNEAQ (reference sequence). V was clipped by 0 bases and J by 7 bases, with 16 bases between them. The CDR3 length is 15 residues.

V and J are TRBV9 and TRBJ2-1; TRBD2 might be the D (5 bases). CDR3 length: 16 amino acids. The germline V gene encodes CDR1 SGDLS and CDR2 YYNGEE. V was shortened by 1 base and J by 9 bases, with 20 bases between the two germline ends. This chain's CDR3 is CASSVRVGAPQSEQFF. CDR3 DNA: TGTGCCAGCAGCGTACGGGTGGGAGCCCCTCAGAGTGAGCAGTTCTTC. Drawing the rest from reference TRBV9 and TRBJ2-1, the complete variable domain is DSGVTQTPKHLITATGQRVTLRCSPRSGDLSVYWYQQSLDQGLQFLIQYYNGEERAKGNILERFSAQQFPDLHSELNLSSLELGDSALYFCASSVRVGAPQSEQFFGPGTRLTVL.

The chain recombines TRBV29-1 with TRBJ2-2; TRBD2 might be the D (7 bases). V was pared by 3 bases and J by 5 bases, with 13 bases between. Per germline, CDR1 SQVTM and CDR2 ANQGSEA. The CDR3 sequence is 14 residues long. The CDR3 spells CSVDRGARTGELFF. CDR3 coding DNA: TGCAGCGTTGACCGGGGGGCCCGGACCGGGGAGCTGTTTTTT.

In its sample, this clone was seen a few times. The chain is built from TRBV5-1 and TRBJ2-7, with D maybe TRBD1 (5 bases). Trimming shortened V by 0 bases and J by 0 bases, and 7 bases separated the two germline ends. This CDR3 region has 14 residues. Looked up from germline, CDR1 is SGHRS and CDR2 is YFSETQ. The CDR3 DNA is TGCGCCAGCAGCTTGGACAGGAGCTCCTACGAGCAGTACTTC. It specifies CASSLDRSSYEQYF.

This clone turned up a few times. The chain is built from TRBV30 and TRBJ2-1, with D possibly TRBD2 on 5 matching bases. V was trimmed by 0 bases and J by 6 bases, leaving 12 bases between them. The CDR3 runs 14 residues. The germline gives CDR1 GTSNPN, CDR2 SVGIG (reference sequence). The CDR3 sequence is CAWSVRRVRNEQFF. CDR3 nucleotide sequence: TGTGCCTGGAGTGTACGGCGGGTCCGCAATGAGCAGTTCTTC.

The sample holds a few counts of this clone. The chain uses TRBV7-9 and TRBJ2-1; possible D gene TRBD2, 5 bases. The germline V and J ends were trimmed by 1 base and 7 bases, with 8 bases remaining between them. Germline CDR1 is SEHNR and CDR2 is FQNEAQ (reference sequence). This CDR3 has 13 amino acids. The DNA of the CDR3 is TGTGCCAGCAGCTTAGGGCGGGCGAATGAGCAGTTCTTC. The encoded protein is CASSLGRANEQFF.

This clone was counted a few times. The sample holds other DNA sequences that translate to the same CDR3. The V call is TRBV18, the J call TRBJ2-1; D ambiguous. Trimming left V 1 base short and J 0 bases short, with 4 bases between. CDR3 length: 14 amino acids. The germline CDR1 and CDR2 sequences are KGHSH and LQKENI. The CDR3 bases are TGTGCCAGCTCACCACTAAGCTCCTACAATGAGCAGTTCTTC. It yields the protein CASSPLSSYNEQFF.